The rows below give T cell receptor beta chains drawn from one sample of a study of blood T cell repertoires in COVID-19. Sequencing used immunoSEQ multiplex PCR; TCRdb keeps in-frame clones, though not all of them. The sample lists around 250,000 clones; about 85% were seen once. Sequenced: PBMCs or T cells enriched from blood (not recorded which). These receptors came from a woman aged 50 to 60 who had been exposed to COVID-19. The CDR3 runs from the conserved cysteine through the conserved F or W. Each record gives: J gene, D gene, clone size, V gene, CDR3 DNA, CDR3 protein. D genes are given only for firm matches. Size tells how often a clone was seen (once, few, many) or the class of an expanded clone, and some rows leave it out.

j_gene: TRBJ1-2; d_gene: -; abundance: -; v_gene: TRBV6-5; CDR3nt: TGTGCCAGCAGTCCGCAGGTCGTTGGGGGCTACACCTTC; CDR3aa: CASSPQVVGGYTF
j_gene: TRBJ1-6; d_gene: -; abundance: -; v_gene: TRBV19; CDR3nt: TGTGCCAGTAGTATTAACCAGGGTGACTTCTATAATTCACCCCTCCACTTT; CDR3aa: CASSINQGDFYNSPLHF
j_gene: TRBJ2-7; d_gene: -; abundance: -; v_gene: TRBV7-2; CDR3nt: TGTGCCAGCAGCTCCCTCCAAGGGCTAGGGGGGGTCTACGAGCAGTACTTC; CDR3aa: CASSSLQGLGGVYEQYF
j_gene: TRBJ2-1; d_gene: -; abundance: -; v_gene: TRBV21-1; CDR3nt: TGTGCCAGCCCGCAACGACAGCCCGCCCCATACAATGAGCAGTTCTTC; CDR3aa: CASPQRQPAPYNEQFF
j_gene: TRBJ1-2; d_gene: -; abundance: many; v_gene: TRBV2; CDR3nt: TGTGCCAGCAGTGAAGACCGCCGACGGGACTATGGCTACACCTTC; CDR3aa: CASSEDRRRDYGYTF
j_gene: TRBJ2-5; d_gene: TRBD1; abundance: -; v_gene: TRBV30; CDR3nt: TGTGCCTGGAGTGTGACGACAGGGGCGCATGAGACCCAGTACTTC; CDR3aa: CAWSVTTGAHETQYF
j_gene: TRBJ2-7; d_gene: TRBD2; abundance: -; v_gene: TRBV25-1; CDR3nt: TGTGCCAGCAGTAGCGGGGGTTACGAGCAGTACTTC; CDR3aa: CASSSGGYEQYF
j_gene: TRBJ1-1; d_gene: -; abundance: few; v_gene: TRBV21-1; CDR3nt: TGTGCCAGCAGCAATTGTGGACAGGGGGCGAACACTGAAGCTTTCTTT; CDR3aa: CASSNCGQGANTEAFF
j_gene: TRBJ2-7; d_gene: -; abundance: -; v_gene: TRBV3-1/TRBV3-2; CDR3nt: TGTGCCAGCAGGCTGCGACCAGGGTCGGGTGAGCAGTACTTC; CDR3aa: CASRLRPGSGEQYF
j_gene: TRBJ1-5; d_gene: TRBD1; abundance: -; v_gene: TRBV19; CDR3nt: TGTGCCAGTAACGGGGACAGGGGCACTCAGCCCCAGCATTTT; CDR3aa: CASNGDRGTQPQHF
j_gene: TRBJ2-4; d_gene: -; abundance: -; v_gene: TRBV29-1; CDR3nt: TGCAGCGTTGCGAGAGACCGGGGAGACATTCAGTACTTC; CDR3aa: CSVARDRGDIQYF
j_gene: TRBJ2-2; d_gene: TRBD2; abundance: few; v_gene: TRBV19; CDR3nt: TGTGCCAGTAAGACTAGCCCGAACACCGGGGAGCTGTTTTTT; CDR3aa: CASKTSPNTGELFF
j_gene: TRBJ1-6; d_gene: -; abundance: -; v_gene: TRBV5-6; CDR3nt: TGTGCCAGCAGCTTGGTCGGGGATTCACCCCTCCACTTT; CDR3aa: CASSLVGDSPLHF
j_gene: TRBJ2-5; d_gene: -; abundance: -; v_gene: TRBV30; CDR3nt: TGTGCCTGGAATTTTAGAGGGCTAGGGCGCGAGACCCAGTACTTC; CDR3aa: CAWNFRGLGRETQYF
j_gene: TRBJ1-1; d_gene: TRBD1; abundance: -; v_gene: TRBV5-1; CDR3nt: TGCGCCAGCAGCTTGGGACAGGGGTTTTCTGAAGCTTTCTTT; CDR3aa: CASSLGQGFSEAFF
j_gene: TRBJ1-1; d_gene: -; abundance: -; v_gene: TRBV12-3/TRBV12-4; CDR3nt: TGTGCCAGCAGTTACTTGTTAACTGAAGCTTTCTTT; CDR3aa: CASSYLLTEAFF
j_gene: TRBJ1-2; d_gene: -; abundance: -; v_gene: TRBV10-2; CDR3nt: TGCGCCAGCAGTCCAGGGGACTATGGCTACACCTTC; CDR3aa: CASSPGDYGYTF
j_gene: TRBJ1-2; d_gene: -; abundance: -; v_gene: TRBV30; CDR3nt: TGTGCCTGGAGGGGTGACTTCGGGCCCACGGGGAGGCATGGCTACACCTTC; CDR3aa: CAWRGDFGPTGRHGYTF
j_gene: TRBJ1-1; d_gene: -; abundance: -; v_gene: TRBV28; CDR3nt: TGTGCCAGCAGTTTATTACAGTGGCAGTCCACTGAAGCTTTCTTT; CDR3aa: CASSLLQWQSTEAFF
j_gene: TRBJ1-6; d_gene: -; abundance: -; v_gene: TRBV6-4; CDR3nt: TGTGCCAGCAGTGACTCTGCGAATTCACCCCTCCACTTT; CDR3aa: CASSDSANSPLHF
j_gene: TRBJ2-1; d_gene: TRBD1; abundance: once; v_gene: TRBV2; CDR3nt: TGTGCCAGCAGCCAACAGGGGGTGGGTTCCTACAATGAGCAGTTCTTC; CDR3aa: CASSQQGVGSYNEQFF
j_gene: TRBJ1-6; d_gene: -; abundance: -; v_gene: TRBV7-9; CDR3nt: TGTGCCAGCAGCTTAGTACGGGGCTCCTATAATTCACCCCTCCACTTT; CDR3aa: CASSLVRGSYNSPLHF
j_gene: TRBJ1-6; d_gene: TRBD1; abundance: -; v_gene: TRBV27; CDR3nt: TGTGCCAGCAGTTTAATGGGACAGGAAGGAAGCTCCTATAATTCACCCCTCCACTTT; CDR3aa: CASSLMGQEGSSYNSPLHF
j_gene: TRBJ1-2; d_gene: TRBD1; abundance: -; v_gene: TRBV12-3/TRBV12-4; CDR3nt: TGTGCCAGCAGTTTAGGGACAGGGACCGGCTACACCTTC; CDR3aa: CASSLGTGTGYTF
j_gene: TRBJ2-7; d_gene: TRBD2; abundance: -; v_gene: TRBV24-1; CDR3nt: TGTGCCACCCAAAGCGGGGGGAGCGCGGGCGAGCAGTACTTC; CDR3aa: CATQSGGSAGEQYF
j_gene: TRBJ1-1; d_gene: TRBD1; abundance: -; v_gene: TRBV24-1; CDR3nt: TGTGCCACCGGGGACAGGGGGCGGACTGAAGCTTTCTTT; CDR3aa: CATGDRGRTEAFF
j_gene: TRBJ1-6; d_gene: -; abundance: -; v_gene: TRBV12-3/TRBV12-4; CDR3nt: TGTGCCAGCAGCCATCCGGTGGGCCCCCTCCACTTT; CDR3aa: CASSHPVGPLHF
j_gene: TRBJ1-3; d_gene: -; abundance: -; v_gene: TRBV11-2; CDR3nt: TGTGCCAGCAGACGCGGGGGATCTGGAAACACCATATATTTT; CDR3aa: CASRRGGSGNTIYF
j_gene: TRBJ1-2; d_gene: -; abundance: -; v_gene: TRBV2; CDR3nt: TGTGCCAGCAGTGAAGGGGGGACAAGAAACACCTTC; CDR3aa: CASSEGGTRNTF
j_gene: TRBJ1-4; d_gene: -; abundance: once; v_gene: TRBV6-2/TRBV6-3; CDR3nt: TGTGCCAGCAGTTACGAGGCCAATGAAAAACTGTTTTTT; CDR3aa: CASSYEANEKLFF
j_gene: TRBJ2-2; d_gene: -; abundance: -; v_gene: TRBV29-1; CDR3nt: TGCAGCGTTGAAAAGCCGGGCACCGGGGAGCTGTTTTTT; CDR3aa: CSVEKPGTGELFF
j_gene: TRBJ1-6; d_gene: -; abundance: -; v_gene: TRBV30; CDR3nt: TGTGCCTGGAGTCGAGACAGGTCTTCACCCCTCCACTTT; CDR3aa: CAWSRDRSSPLHF
j_gene: TRBJ1-4; d_gene: TRBD1; abundance: -; v_gene: TRBV7-9; CDR3nt: TGTGCCAGCAGCCCGGACAGGGGGAGCGAAAAACTGTTTTTT; CDR3aa: CASSPDRGSEKLFF
j_gene: TRBJ1-3; d_gene: -; abundance: -; v_gene: TRBV7-2; CDR3nt: TGTGCCAGCAGCTTAATTTGGGGGCCTGGAAACACCATATATTTT; CDR3aa: CASSLIWGPGNTIYF
j_gene: TRBJ1-2; d_gene: -; abundance: once; v_gene: TRBV6-2/TRBV6-3; CDR3nt: TGTGCCAGCAGCCTTGACTCAAGGAGCTACACCTTC; CDR3aa: CASSLDSRSYTF
j_gene: TRBJ2-2; d_gene: TRBD1; abundance: -; v_gene: TRBV3-1/TRBV3-2; CDR3nt: TGTGCCAGCAGCCCTAACAGGGGAGGGGAGCTGTTTTTT; CDR3aa: CASSPNRGGELFF
j_gene: TRBJ2-6; d_gene: -; abundance: -; v_gene: TRBV19; CDR3nt: TGTGCCAGTAGCCACAGGGCTGGGGCCAACGTCCTGACTTTC; CDR3aa: CASSHRAGANVLTF
j_gene: TRBJ2-3; d_gene: -; abundance: -; v_gene: TRBV5-1; CDR3nt: TGCGCCAGCAGCTTCCAGGGCGAAGGGACAGATACGCAGTATTTT; CDR3aa: CASSFQGEGTDTQYF
j_gene: TRBJ1-1; d_gene: -; abundance: -; v_gene: TRBV19; CDR3nt: TGTGCCAGTACCCCCCGGGGGAGAACTGAAGCTTTCTTT; CDR3aa: CASTPRGRTEAFF
j_gene: TRBJ1-2; d_gene: -; abundance: -; v_gene: TRBV9; CDR3nt: TGTGCCAGCAGCGTAGGAGGGAAAGGGAATGGCTACACCTTC; CDR3aa: CASSVGGKGNGYTF
j_gene: TRBJ1-6; d_gene: -; abundance: -; v_gene: TRBV6-2/TRBV6-3; CDR3nt: TGTGCCAGCAGTTTCGAGCTTTCAAATTCACCCCTCCACTTT; CDR3aa: CASSFELSNSPLHF
j_gene: TRBJ2-3; d_gene: -; abundance: -; v_gene: TRBV29-1; CDR3nt: TGCAGCGTTGAAAGCCCAAGCACAGATACGCAGTATTTT; CDR3aa: CSVESPSTDTQYF
j_gene: TRBJ1-2; d_gene: -; abundance: -; v_gene: TRBV14; CDR3nt: TGTGCCAGCAGCCCGCTAGACCCGGGGGGCTACACCTTC; CDR3aa: CASSPLDPGGYTF
j_gene: TRBJ2-5; d_gene: -; abundance: -; v_gene: TRBV7-9; CDR3nt: TGTGCCACCAAGGCTAGCGTGACGGAGACCCAGTACTTC; CDR3aa: CATKASVTETQYF
j_gene: TRBJ1-5; d_gene: -; abundance: few; v_gene: TRBV4-1; CDR3nt: TGCGCCAGCAGCCAAGATGACGGGAATCAGCCCCAGCATTTT; CDR3aa: CASSQDDGNQPQHF
j_gene: TRBJ1-2; d_gene: TRBD1; abundance: few; v_gene: TRBV10-3; CDR3nt: TGTGCCACTTTTCCCACAGGGGGCTCCTTGTCTGGCTACACCTTC; CDR3aa: CATFPTGGSLSGYTF
j_gene: TRBJ1-1; d_gene: -; abundance: -; v_gene: TRBV6-2/TRBV6-3; CDR3nt: TGTGCCAGCAGTTACAGGGGCAGGGGTGGGTGGCCTGAAGCTTTCTTT; CDR3aa: CASSYRGRGGWPEAFF
j_gene: TRBJ2-6; d_gene: -; abundance: -; v_gene: TRBV7-2; CDR3nt: TGTGCCAGCCGTGAATCCGGGACATCCTCTGGGGCCAACGTCCTGACTTTC; CDR3aa: CASRESGTSSGANVLTF